This T cell receptor beta chain was identified during a study of shared clonotypes between healthy human individuals. Turning to the study itself: Researchers assigned three CD4 naive, three CD4 memory, two CD8 naive and one CD8 memory plate to each donor. Study results and caveats: A few donors showed sharing of roughly 5% of naive CD4 clonotypes.

Investigators divided CD4+ cells into CD45RA+ naive and CD45RA-negative memory subsets. Turning to this clone: Its antigen is unknown.

Assay used: immunoSEQ multiplex PCR; TCRdb lists only in-frame clones, some missing. The sample yields around 2.1 million clones, nearly 97% seen once. The sequencing sample was made of naive CD4+ T cells sorted from blood. Sample subset: CD45RA+ positively selected. The TCR sequence derives from a man aged 18 to 30 in good health.

DNA for the CDR3: TGTGCCAGCAGCCAAGCGGCGCAGGGGGTGATTAATGAAAAACTGTTTTTT. This codes for CASSQAAQGVINEKLFF. V gene TRBV4-2 combines with J gene TRBJ1-4; 7 bases match TRBD1. Germline V gene data show CDR1 as LGHNA and CDR2 as YNFKEQ. The CDR3 runs 17 residues. V lost 1 base, J lost 4 bases, and 9 bases stayed unmatched.